This is a list of T cell receptor beta chains from one sample in a study of blood T cell repertoires in COVID-19. Measured with immunoSEQ multiplex PCR; TCRdb has only the in-frame clones, and not every one. The sample carries about 270,000 clones, around nine tenths recorded once. The specimen was PBMCs or T cells enriched from blood (not recorded which). All receptors come from a woman aged 60-70 years who had recovered from COVID-19. Both conserved end residues are part of each CDR3. The order of the fields is V gene, J gene, D gene, CDR3 length, clone size, CDR3 DNA, CDR3 protein. A D gene is named only where the DNA matches it firmly. The size entry is marked missing in some rows and otherwise reads once, few, many or a size class.

v_call: TRBV3-1/TRBV3-2
j_call: TRBJ1-2
d_call: -
cdr3_length: 13
clone_size: few
cdr3_nt: TGTGCCAGCAGCCAAGAATTGGGCAGGGATTACACCTTC
cdr3_aa: CASSQELGRDYTF

v_call: TRBV30
j_call: TRBJ1-4
d_call: TRBD1
cdr3_length: 13
clone_size: -
cdr3_nt: TGTGCCTGGAGGGACAGGGTAACTGAAAAACTGTTTTTT
cdr3_aa: CAWRDRVTEKLFF

v_call: TRBV19
j_call: TRBJ1-5
d_call: TRBD1
cdr3_length: 14
clone_size: -
cdr3_nt: TGTGCCAGTACATCAGGACAGGGAGATCAGCCCCAGCATTTT
cdr3_aa: CASTSGQGDQPQHF

v_call: TRBV11-3
j_call: TRBJ2-5
d_call: TRBD1
cdr3_length: 15
clone_size: -
cdr3_nt: TGTGCCAGCAGCCCCCGGACAGGGGGCGGGGAGACCCAGTACTTC
cdr3_aa: CASSPRTGGGETQYF

v_call: TRBV10-2
j_call: TRBJ2-2
d_call: -
cdr3_length: 14
clone_size: -
cdr3_nt: TGCGCCAGCAGTCTTAACCGGGAGACCGGGGAGCTGTTTTTT
cdr3_aa: CASSLNRETGELFF

v_call: TRBV6-5
j_call: TRBJ1-1
d_call: TRBD1
cdr3_length: 13
clone_size: -
cdr3_nt: TGTGCCAGCAGCGGGGGGACAGGGGTAATACCTTTCTTT
cdr3_aa: CASSGGTGVIPFF

v_call: TRBV2
j_call: TRBJ1-5
d_call: -
cdr3_length: 14
clone_size: -
cdr3_nt: TGTGCCAGCAGGAGGGGGTGGAACAATCAGCCCCAGCATTTT
cdr3_aa: CASRRGWNNQPQHF

v_call: TRBV28
j_call: TRBJ2-7
d_call: TRBD2
cdr3_length: 16
clone_size: few
cdr3_nt: TGTGCCAGCAGTTTCGCACTAGCGGGGGTATTCGGCGAGCAGTACTTC
cdr3_aa: CASSFALAGVFGEQYF

v_call: TRBV7-3
j_call: TRBJ2-2
d_call: TRBD2
cdr3_length: 19
clone_size: few
cdr3_nt: TGTGCCAGCAGCTTAAGGGGGTTTGGCGGGAGTGGTAACACCGGGGAGCTGTTTTTT
cdr3_aa: CASSLRGFGGSGNTGELFF

v_call: TRBV27
j_call: TRBJ2-5
d_call: -
cdr3_length: 14
clone_size: -
cdr3_nt: TGTGCCAGCAGTTCGGGTCGTGAGGGATGGACCCAGTACTTC
cdr3_aa: CASSSGREGWTQYF

v_call: TRBV11-3
j_call: TRBJ2-7
d_call: -
cdr3_length: 13
clone_size: -
cdr3_nt: TGTGCCAGCAGCTTAGGACCGGAGGCCGAGCAGTACTTC
cdr3_aa: CASSLGPEAEQYF

v_call: TRBV2
j_call: TRBJ2-3
d_call: -
cdr3_length: 11
clone_size: -
cdr3_nt: TGTGCCAGCAGTGAAACCGGGAGGCAGTATTTT
cdr3_aa: CASSETGRQYF

v_call: TRBV20-1
j_call: TRBJ2-1
d_call: TRBD2
cdr3_length: 14
clone_size: -
cdr3_nt: TGCAGTGCTAGTTGGCGGGGGACCTACAATGAGCAGTTCTTC
cdr3_aa: CSASWRGTYNEQFF

v_call: TRBV27
j_call: TRBJ1-2
d_call: TRBD1
cdr3_length: 15
clone_size: -
cdr3_nt: TGTGCCAGCGGTACGACAGGGGGAGAATTTGGGGGCTACACCTTC
cdr3_aa: CASGTTGGEFGGYTF

v_call: TRBV6-5
j_call: TRBJ1-5
d_call: TRBD1
cdr3_length: 15
clone_size: -
cdr3_nt: TGTGCCAGCAGTACCTGGGGGACAGGGAATCAGCCCCAGCATTTT
cdr3_aa: CASSTWGTGNQPQHF

v_call: TRBV7-9
j_call: TRBJ2-7
d_call: -
cdr3_length: 15
clone_size: -
cdr3_nt: TGTGCCAGCAGCTCCGGGACTTCCAGCTCCTACGAGCAGTACTTC
cdr3_aa: CASSSGTSSSYEQYF

v_call: TRBV15
j_call: TRBJ1-4
d_call: TRBD1
cdr3_length: 16
clone_size: -
cdr3_nt: TGTGCCACCAGCCTTAAGGCAGGACAGGGCACTTCAAAACTGTTTTTT
cdr3_aa: CATSLKAGQGTSKLFF

v_call: TRBV5-6
j_call: TRBJ2-1
d_call: -
cdr3_length: 15
clone_size: -
cdr3_nt: TGTGCCAGCAGCCAAACAGCCGGTAGGCGGGATGAGCAGTTCTTC
cdr3_aa: CASSQTAGRRDEQFF

v_call: TRBV20-1
j_call: TRBJ2-7
d_call: -
cdr3_length: 12
clone_size: -
cdr3_nt: TGCAGTGCTAGTACAGCCGCCTACGAGCAGTACTTC
cdr3_aa: CSASTAAYEQYF

v_call: TRBV28
j_call: TRBJ1-6
d_call: -
cdr3_length: 12
clone_size: -
cdr3_nt: TGTGCCAGCAGTCCACTAGATTCACCCCTCCACTTT
cdr3_aa: CASSPLDSPLHF

v_call: TRBV19
j_call: TRBJ2-6
d_call: -
cdr3_length: 13
clone_size: -
cdr3_nt: TGTGCCAGTAGTTGGCCTGGGGCCAACGTCCTGACTTTC
cdr3_aa: CASSWPGANVLTF

v_call: TRBV11-3
j_call: TRBJ2-1
d_call: -
cdr3_length: 14
clone_size: -
cdr3_nt: TGTGCCAGCAGCTTACGCCCAGGGGCCAATGAGCAGTTCTTC
cdr3_aa: CASSLRPGANEQFF

v_call: TRBV30
j_call: TRBJ1-6
d_call: -
cdr3_length: 13
clone_size: -
cdr3_nt: TGTGCCTGGAGTACCCCATGGGCTTTTTCCCTCCACTTT
cdr3_aa: CAWSTPWAFSLHF

v_call: TRBV24-1
j_call: TRBJ1-5
d_call: -
cdr3_length: 16
clone_size: -
cdr3_nt: TGTGCCACCAGTGATTCGACAGTATATAGCAATCAGCCCCAGCATTTT
cdr3_aa: CATSDSTVYSNQPQHF

v_call: TRBV6-5
j_call: TRBJ2-1
d_call: -
cdr3_length: 13
clone_size: -
cdr3_nt: TGTGCCAGCAGAACAGACTCCTACAATGAGCAGTTCTTC
cdr3_aa: CASRTDSYNEQFF

v_call: TRBV10-3
j_call: TRBJ2-3
d_call: TRBD2
cdr3_length: 15
clone_size: -
cdr3_nt: TGTGCCATCAGTGAGCGGGAGGGTCGCACAGATACGCAGTATTTT
cdr3_aa: CAISEREGRTDTQYF

v_call: TRBV24-1
j_call: TRBJ2-2
d_call: -
cdr3_length: 15
clone_size: -
cdr3_nt: TGTGCCACCAGTGGAGGAGTGGGAGTCACCGGGGAGCTGTTTTTT
cdr3_aa: CATSGGVGVTGELFF

v_call: TRBV19
j_call: TRBJ2-7
d_call: TRBD2
cdr3_length: 15
clone_size: -
cdr3_nt: TGTGCCAGTAGCCCCCGCGCAGCGGGAGCTGGCGAGCAGTACTTC
cdr3_aa: CASSPRAAGAGEQYF

v_call: TRBV28
j_call: TRBJ2-1
d_call: -
cdr3_length: 14
clone_size: once
cdr3_nt: TGTGCCAGCAGCGACAGTGCTTCCTACACTGAGCAGTTCTTC
cdr3_aa: CASSDSASYTEQFF

v_call: TRBV5-6
j_call: TRBJ1-2
d_call: -
cdr3_length: 14
clone_size: -
cdr3_nt: TGTGCCAGCAGCTTGGCAGGATTTTCCAATGGCTACACCTTC
cdr3_aa: CASSLAGFSNGYTF

v_call: TRBV2
j_call: TRBJ2-7
d_call: -
cdr3_length: 12
clone_size: -
cdr3_nt: TGTGCCAGCAGGAGGGTCCGTTCCGAGCAGTACTTC
cdr3_aa: CASRRVRSEQYF

v_call: TRBV6-2/TRBV6-3
j_call: TRBJ1-5
d_call: -
cdr3_length: 15
clone_size: -
cdr3_nt: TGTGCCAGCAGTTACGTTTCAGGGGTTGTACAGCCCCAGCATTTT
cdr3_aa: CASSYVSGVVQPQHF

v_call: TRBV11-3
j_call: TRBJ2-3
d_call: TRBD2
cdr3_length: 17
clone_size: -
cdr3_nt: TGTGCCAGCAGCTTAAGGCTCGGAGCGGGAGGTCTCGATACGCAGTATTTT
cdr3_aa: CASSLRLGAGGLDTQYF

v_call: TRBV10-1
j_call: TRBJ2-3
d_call: -
cdr3_length: 13
clone_size: -
cdr3_nt: TGCGCCAGCAGTGGCCAAGCTACAGATACGCAGTATTTT
cdr3_aa: CASSGQATDTQYF

v_call: TRBV7-9
j_call: TRBJ2-1
d_call: TRBD1
cdr3_length: 13
clone_size: -
cdr3_nt: TGTGCCAGCAGCTTGACAGGGTACAATGAGCAGTTCTTC
cdr3_aa: CASSLTGYNEQFF

v_call: TRBV6-1
j_call: TRBJ1-6
d_call: TRBD1
cdr3_length: 16
clone_size: -
cdr3_nt: TGTGCCAGCAGTGACATTGACAGGGGCGGCAATTCACCCCTCCACTTT
cdr3_aa: CASSDIDRGGNSPLHF

v_call: TRBV15
j_call: TRBJ2-1
d_call: TRBD2
cdr3_length: 17
clone_size: few
cdr3_nt: TGTGCCACCAGCACCCCTTTAGCGGGGGGAACCTACAATGAGCAGTTCTTC
cdr3_aa: CATSTPLAGGTYNEQFF

v_call: TRBV19
j_call: TRBJ1-2
d_call: -
cdr3_length: 18
clone_size: once
cdr3_nt: TGTGCCAGTAGTATAGACCTCCTCTCGGGAGGTGCTAACTATGGCTACACCTTC
cdr3_aa: CASSIDLLSGGANYGYTF

v_call: TRBV5-1
j_call: TRBJ2-5
d_call: TRBD2
cdr3_length: 15
clone_size: once
cdr3_nt: TGCGCCAGCAAAGCGGGAGGGCCGGGGGTAGAGACCCAGTACTTC
cdr3_aa: CASKAGGPGVETQYF

v_call: TRBV28
j_call: TRBJ2-7
d_call: -
cdr3_length: 13
clone_size: -
cdr3_nt: TGTGCCAGCGAAAATCAGGCTGCTACCGAGCAGTACTTC
cdr3_aa: CASENQAATEQYF

v_call: TRBV18
j_call: TRBJ1-5
d_call: -
cdr3_length: 13
clone_size: -
cdr3_nt: TGTGCCAGCTCACAGAGAGAGGATCAGCCCCAGCATTTT
cdr3_aa: CASSQREDQPQHF

v_call: TRBV5-4
j_call: TRBJ2-7
d_call: TRBD2
cdr3_length: 13
clone_size: few
cdr3_nt: TGTGCCAGCAGCCCTGGACTAGCGGACGAGCAGTACTTC
cdr3_aa: CASSPGLADEQYF

v_call: TRBV19
j_call: TRBJ2-7
d_call: TRBD1
cdr3_length: 16
clone_size: -
cdr3_nt: TGTGCCAGTAGTATAGGCGGCAGGACAGGGTACTACGAGCAGTACTTC
cdr3_aa: CASSIGGRTGYYEQYF

v_call: TRBV19
j_call: TRBJ1-2
d_call: -
cdr3_length: 15
clone_size: -
cdr3_nt: TGTGCCAGCACTGGGGCCGACATCCACACCGGGGGCTACACCTTC
cdr3_aa: CASTGADIHTGGYTF

v_call: TRBV5-4
j_call: TRBJ1-3
d_call: -
cdr3_length: 15
clone_size: -
cdr3_nt: TGTGCCAGCAGCTTGGACCTCAGCTCTGGAAACACCATATATTTT
cdr3_aa: CASSLDLSSGNTIYF

v_call: TRBV9
j_call: TRBJ1-2
d_call: -
cdr3_length: 15
clone_size: -
cdr3_nt: TGTGCCAGCAGCGTAGTTGACGGAGTCCACTATGGCTACACCTTC
cdr3_aa: CASSVVDGVHYGYTF

v_call: TRBV5-1
j_call: TRBJ1-3
d_call: TRBD1
cdr3_length: 14
clone_size: -
cdr3_nt: TGCGCCAGCAGCCCCACAGGGGGCTCAGACACCATATATTTT
cdr3_aa: CASSPTGGSDTIYF

v_call: TRBV7-2
j_call: TRBJ2-1
d_call: TRBD2
cdr3_length: 15
clone_size: -
cdr3_nt: TGTGCCAGCAGCCAGAGCGGGGGGTATTACAATGAGCAGTTCTTC
cdr3_aa: CASSQSGGYYNEQFF

v_call: TRBV3-1/TRBV3-2
j_call: TRBJ1-1
d_call: -
cdr3_length: 11
clone_size: -
cdr3_nt: TGTGCCAGCAGCCAAGACCTTGAAGCTTTCTTT
cdr3_aa: CASSQDLEAFF

v_call: TRBV27
j_call: TRBJ1-2
d_call: -
cdr3_length: 13
clone_size: -
cdr3_nt: TGTGCCAGCAGCAACACAGGGAACTATGGCTACACCTTC
cdr3_aa: CASSNTGNYGYTF